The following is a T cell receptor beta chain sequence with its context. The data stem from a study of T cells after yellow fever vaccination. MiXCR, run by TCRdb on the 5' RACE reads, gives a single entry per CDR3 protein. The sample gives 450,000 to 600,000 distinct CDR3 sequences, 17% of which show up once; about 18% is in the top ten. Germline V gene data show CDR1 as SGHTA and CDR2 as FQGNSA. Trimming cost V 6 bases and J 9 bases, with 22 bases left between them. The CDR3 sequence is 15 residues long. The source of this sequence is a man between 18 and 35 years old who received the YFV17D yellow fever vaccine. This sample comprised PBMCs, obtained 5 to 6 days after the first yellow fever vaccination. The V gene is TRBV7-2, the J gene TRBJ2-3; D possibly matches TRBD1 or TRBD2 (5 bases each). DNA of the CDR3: TGTGCCAGCAGTCCATTGCCAGGGAGAGGGAAAACGCAGTATTTT. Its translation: CASSPLPGRGKTQYF.